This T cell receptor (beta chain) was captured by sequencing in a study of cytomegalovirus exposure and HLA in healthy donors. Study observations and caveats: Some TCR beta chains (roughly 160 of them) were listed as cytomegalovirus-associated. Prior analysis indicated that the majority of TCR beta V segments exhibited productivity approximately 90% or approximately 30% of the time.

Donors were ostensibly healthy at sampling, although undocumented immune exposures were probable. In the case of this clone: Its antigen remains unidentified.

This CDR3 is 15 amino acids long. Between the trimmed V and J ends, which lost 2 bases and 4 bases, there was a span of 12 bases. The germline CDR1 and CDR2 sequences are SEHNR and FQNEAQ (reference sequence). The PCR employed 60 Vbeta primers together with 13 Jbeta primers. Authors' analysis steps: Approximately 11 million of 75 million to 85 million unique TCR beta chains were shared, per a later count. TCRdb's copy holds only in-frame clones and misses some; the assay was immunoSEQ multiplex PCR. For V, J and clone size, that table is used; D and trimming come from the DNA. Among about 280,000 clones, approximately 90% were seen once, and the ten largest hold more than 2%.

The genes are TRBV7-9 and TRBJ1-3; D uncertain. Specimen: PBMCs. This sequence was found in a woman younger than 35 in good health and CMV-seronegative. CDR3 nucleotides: TGTGCCAGCAGCTTACGGGAGGCGAACGGAAACACCATATATTTT. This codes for CASSLREANGNTIYF.